This T cell receptor (beta chain) came from a study of metastatic and nonmetastatic thyroid tumors. As for the study in general: Blood and tumor or nodule tissue repertoires from malignant and benign thyroid patients were compared. Study-wide points: TCR beta diversity was reportedly significantly higher in malignant thyroid tumors than benign nodules, in blood and tumor.

Until they underwent thyroid surgery, no patient had received any treatment. Using MiXCR, TCRdb reanalyzed the PCR reads. The table lists roughly 30,000 clones, 25% to 30% of them singletons. The V segment lost 5 bases and the J segment 2 bases; nucleotides outside the gene matches: 10. This CDR3 comprises 17 residues. The germline V gene has CDR1 MNHEY and CDR2 SMNVEV (reference sequence). This clone is labeled medium-sized (0.01 to 0.1%). Its target is not known. The sequenced sample was blood. The chain links TRBV27 to TRBJ2-1; 9 nucleotides align to TRBD2. The sequence came from a female donor with papillary thyroid cancer or a benign thyroid nodule (not recorded which). Some clones in this sample may be carry-over from other donors' samples. The CDR3 loop reads CASSATWASGTYNEQFF. In nucleotides, the CDR3 is TGTGCCAGCAGTGCTACGTGGGCTAGCGGGACCTACAATGAGCAGTTCTTC.